These 27 T cell receptor beta chains came from one sample sequenced in a study of T cell changes during pregnancy in multiple sclerosis. Clones were sequenced by immunoSEQ multiplex PCR, and TCRdb holds only the in-frame ones, with some missing. This repertoire shows 70,000 to 75,000 clones, roughly 92% found once; its top ten account for about 2.5%. The source material was peripheral blood, sampled before pregnancy. The receptors were sampled from a female donor with multiple sclerosis, enrolled in a pregnancy study.

The chain recombines TRBV27 with TRBJ2-1; 9 bases align to TRBD2. Germline trimming cut 7 bases from V and 1 base from J; bases unmatched to any gene: 2. This CDR3 has 14 residues. Germline CDR1 and CDR2: MNHEY and SMNVEV (reference sequence). The CDR3 protein is CASTGLASYNEQFF. DNA for the CDR3: TGTGCCAGCACCGGACTAGCGTCCTACAATGAGCAGTTCTTC.

The rearrangement joins TRBV27 to TRBJ2-3; TRBD2 might be the D (6 bases). Per germline, CDR1 MNHEY and CDR2 SMNVEV (reference sequence). The CDR3 has 14 amino acids. Trimming stripped 4 bases from V and 3 bases from J, with 11 bases between. The CDR3 is CASSSGDGTDTQYF. The CDR3 region has the DNA TGTGCCAGCAGTTCGGGAGACGGGACAGATACGCAGTATTTT.

This clone was picked up a small number of times. The V and J genes are TRBV29-1 and TRBJ1-2; TRBD1 aligns across 9 bases. V dropped 4 bases and J dropped 5; count of bases not matched to a gene: 5. From germline, CDR1 is SQVTM and CDR2 ANQGSEA. The CDR3 extends over 13 amino acids. DNA for the CDR3: TGCAGCGTTGCGACCGACAGGGGGTATGGCTACACCTTC. Residues: CSVATDRGYGYTF.

This chain joins TRBV6-1 and TRBJ2-7; TRBD1 matches 8 bases. The ends lost 8 bases at V and 6 bases at J; junction bases unmatched: 9. This CDR3 contains 13 residues. Germline V gene lookup returns CDR1 MNHNS and CDR2 SASEGT. The chain's CDR3 is CASRLVTGGEQYF. The CDR3 DNA reads as TGTGCCAGCCGGTTAGTTACAGGGGGCGAGCAGTACTTC.

This clone came up once. V gene TRBV28 combines with J gene TRBJ2-7; D is unclear. Germline V gene lookup returns CDR1 MDHEN and CDR2 SYDVKM. The CDR3 totals 14 residues. V was pared by 6 bases and J by 6 bases, with 18 bases between. Written as DNA, the CDR3 is TGTGCCAGCAGACCCGAGGCGGAATTGGGCGAGCAGTACTTC. It translates to CASRPEAELGEQYF.

This chain links TRBV30 with TRBJ2-1; the match to TRBD2 covers 10 bases. This CDR3 region has 16 residues. Trimming took 5 bases from V and 7 from J; bases not matched to a gene: 14. The germline CDR1 and CDR2 sequences are GTSNPN and SVGIG (reference sequence). The CDR3 DNA follows: TGTGCCTGGGATCTGGGATCTAGCGGGAGCGAAAATGAGCAGTTCTTC. It specifies CAWDLGSSGSENEQFF.

V usage is TRBV7-2 and J usage is TRBJ2-7, with 11 bases lining up with TRBD2. Losses at the gene ends were 5 bases for V and 4 bases for J; bases not matched to a gene: 10. CDR3 size: 16 residues. Per the germline V gene, CDR1 is SGHTA and CDR2 is FQGNSA. CDR3 DNA sequence: TGTGCCAGCAGCCAAAACCGACTAGCGGGACCGTACGAGCAGTACTTC. This translates into CASSQNRLAGPYEQYF.

This clone appeared a single time. The rearrangement uses TRBV29-1 and TRBJ2-1; 8 bases agree with TRBD2. Trimming at V came to 0 bases and at J to 8 bases, leaving 9 bases not matched to a gene. There are 15 residues in the CDR3. In germline, CDR1 is SQVTM, CDR2 ANQGSEA. The CDR3 region is CSVEDLRTSFYEQFF. The CDR3 DNA follows: TGCAGCGTTGAAGATCTCAGGACTAGCTTCTATGAGCAGTTCTTC.

The V gene is TRBV6-1, the J gene TRBJ2-3, with 10 positions matching TRBD2. J was trimmed by 4 bases and V by 7 bases; bases with no gene match: 5. The CDR3 spans 14 residues. Germline values: CDR1 MNHNS, CDR2 SASEGT. CDR3 sequence reads: CASNLAGEADTQYF. DNA for the CDR3: TGTGCCAGCAATCTAGCGGGAGAGGCAGATACGCAGTATTTT.

The CDR3 protein is CASSQLGQKGQPQHF. Written as DNA, the CDR3 is TGCGCCAGCAGCCAACTGGGACAAAAAGGGCAGCCCCAGCATTTT. The V call is TRBV4-1, the J call TRBJ1-5; tentatively, D is TRBD1 (6 bases). V was clipped by 2 bases and J by 7 bases, with 15 bases between them. Germline CDR1 is MGHRA and CDR2 is YSYEKL. The CDR3 covers 15 residues.

This chain uses TRBV10-3 with TRBJ2-3; 9 nucleotides match TRBD2. Looked up from germline, CDR1 is ENHRY and CDR2 is SYGVKD. The CDR3 is 11 amino acids. V gave up 10 bases and J gave up 4 bases; unmatched junction bases: 0. CDR3 DNA sequence: TGTGCCAGCGGGAGGGCAGATACGCAGTATTTT. It is translated as CASGRADTQYF.

The chain carries TRBV9 and TRBJ1-1; 7 nucleotides align to TRBD1. The CDR3 is 15 residues long. V was pared by 3 bases and J by 3 bases, with 8 bases of the junction left unmatched. Germline V gives CDR1 SGDLS, CDR2 YYNGEE. The CDR3 nucleotides read TGTGCCAGCAGCGGCCTGAGCCAGGGGGACACTGAAGCTTTCTTT. It encodes CASSGLSQGDTEAFF. Complete variable domain (other parts from reference TRBV9 and TRBJ1-1): DSGVTQTPKHLITATGQRVTLRCSPRSGDLSVYWYQQSLDQGLQFLIQYYNGEERAKGNILERFSAQQFPDLHSELNLSSLELGDSALYFCASSGLSQGDTEAFFGQGTRLTVV.

The chain joins TRBV7-3 to TRBJ2-7, with a possible D match to TRBD2 (5 bases). This CDR3 region has 16 residues. V was cut by 1 base and J by 5 bases, with 18 bases left in between. CDR1 is SGHTA and CDR2 is FQGTGA in the germline V gene. In nucleotides, the CDR3 is TGTGCCAGCAGCTTAATAGGGAGTAAAGGACTGGACGAGCAGTACTTC. Translated: CASSLIGSKGLDEQYF.

The chain's CDR3 is CASSTGQGLGYTF. In DNA form, the CDR3 reads TGTGCCAGCAGTACGGGACAGGGGCTTGGCTACACCTTC. The chain joins TRBV6-6 to TRBJ1-2, with TRBD1 matching over 10 bases. V shed 5 bases, J shed 7 bases, and the junction held 4 bases outside the gene matches. CDR1 MNHNY and CDR2 SVGAGI come from the germline V gene (reference sequence). The CDR3 spans 13 residues.

The chain joins TRBV4-2 to TRBJ2-7, with D maybe TRBD2 (5 bases). The germline V gene encodes CDR1 LGHNA and CDR2 YNFKEQ. The length of the CDR3 is 13 residues. V lost 5 bases and J 2 bases, leaving 10 bases between the germline ends. The CDR3 loop reads CASSGGQTYEQYF. DNA of the CDR3: TGTGCCAGCAGCGGCGGGCAGACCTACGAGCAGTACTTC.

This chain joins TRBV19 and TRBJ2-1; 10 nucleotides align to TRBD2. Germline CDR1 is LNHDA and CDR2 is SQIVND (reference sequence). This CDR3 spans 15 amino acids. J lost 4 bases, V lost 6 bases, and 6 bases had no gene match. The DNA of the CDR3 is TGTGCCAGTAGGTCGCTAGCGGGAGTATACAATGAGCAGTTCTTC. This translates into CASRSLAGVYNEQFF.

The chain links TRBV11-3 to TRBJ1-1, with D possibly matching TRBD1 (6 bases). Trimming cost V 5 bases and J 5 bases, with 15 bases left between them. The CDR3 runs 14 residues. CDR1 and CDR2 from the germline V gene are SGHNT and YENEEA. CDR3 DNA sequence: TGTGCCAGCAGCCCGAAGGGGGAAGGTACTGAAGCTTTCTTT. Translation: CASSPKGEGTEAFF.

DNA of the CDR3: TGTGCCAGCAGCTCCGGGACTGGCTCCTACGAGCAGTACTTC. Translated, it gives CASSSGTGSYEQYF. The chain combines TRBV7-2 with TRBJ2-7, with D possibly matching TRBD2 (6 bases). Germline loops: CDR1 SGHTA, CDR2 FQGNSA. CDR3 length: 14 amino acids. V was shortened by 4 bases and J by 0 bases, with 10 bases between the two germline ends. Full variable domain (missing parts from reference TRBV7-2 and TRBJ2-7): GAGVSQSPSNKVTEKGKDVELRCDPISGHTALYWYRQSLGQGLEFLIYFQGNSAPDKSGLPSDRFSAERTGGSVSTLTIQRTQQEDSAVYLCASSSGTGSYEQYFGPGTRLTVT.

V gene TRBV5-4 combines with J gene TRBJ2-2; D is unresolved. CDR3 length: 14 amino acids. Trimming took 4 bases from V and 6 from J, leaving 13 bases between them. The germline V gene has CDR1 SGHNT and CDR2 YYREEE (reference sequence). CDR3 nucleotides: TGTGCCAGCAGCCGCCTTTTCGAGCCCGGGGAGCTGTTTTTT. This sequence encodes CASSRLFEPGELFF.

The V and J genes are TRBV19 and TRBJ1-5; tentative D call: TRBD1 (5 bases). The CDR3 runs to 15 residues. CDR1 is LNHDA, CDR2 SQIVND, per germline (reference sequence). V dropped 1 base and J dropped 3 bases, with 10 bases sitting between them. The CDR3, as DNA: TGTGCCAGTAGTATAGTACGACAGCTCAATCAGCCCCAGCATTTT. Translated: CASSIVRQLNQPQHF.

The rearrangement uses TRBV19 and TRBJ1-1; tentatively, D is TRBD1 (5 bases). The CDR3 runs 17 residues. Trimming pared 2 bases from V and 0 bases from J, leaving 16 bases between. Germline CDR1 is LNHDA and CDR2 is SQIVND (reference sequence). The CDR3 here is CASSICDRCNMNTEAFF. The DNA of the CDR3 is TGTGCCAGTAGTATATGCGACAGATGTAATATGAACACTGAAGCTTTCTTT.

The count of this clone is one. This chain uses TRBV6-5 with TRBJ1-1; possibly TRBD1 for D (5 bases). Germline CDR1 MNHEY, CDR2 SVGAGI. The V end lost 0 bases, the J end lost 5 bases, and 10 bases lay between the germline ends. The CDR3 extends over 14 amino acids. CDR3 residues: CASSYSRGLTEAFF. The CDR3 DNA follows: TGTGCCAGCAGTTACTCGCGGGGGTTGACTGAAGCTTTCTTT.

The rearrangement uses TRBV7-3 and TRBJ1-1, with D tentatively TRBD1 (5 bases). Germline V CDR1 and CDR2: SGHTA, FQGTGA. The length of the CDR3 is 13 residues. The ends were cut back, 4 bases at V and 3 bases at J, with 9 bases in the middle. The CDR3 region has the DNA TGTGCCAGCAGCTGGGGGGGAGACACTGAAGCTTTCTTT. Its protein is CASSWGGDTEAFF.

The V and J genes are TRBV7-9 and TRBJ2-5; a possible D gene is TRBD1 (5 bases). Deletions cut 3 bases from V and 4 bases from J, with 15 bases between. This CDR3 spans 15 amino acids. Germline V gives CDR1 SEHNR, CDR2 FQNEAQ (reference sequence). CDR3 in amino acids: CASSFSAAQGETQYF. In DNA, the CDR3 is TGTGCCAGCAGCTTCTCCGCGGCTCAGGGAGAGACCCAGTACTTC.

Only a few counts were recorded for this clone. The rearrangement joins TRBV27 to TRBJ1-2; a weak D match, TRBD1 (6 bases). Trimming took off 6 bases at V and 4 bases at J, with 18 bases between the two ends. The V gene's germline CDR1 is MNHEY and CDR2 SMNVEV (reference sequence). This CDR3 comprises 15 residues. DNA for the CDR3: TGTGCCAGCAGAACATTCCTTAGGGGGGGCTATGGCTACACCTTC. This translates into CASRTFLRGGYGYTF.

The genes are TRBV5-4 and TRBJ2-1; 9 nucleotides line up with TRBD2. This CDR3 comprises 16 residues. V trimming: 4 bases; J trimming: 2 bases; junction bases outside the gene matches: 7. Germline values: CDR1 SGHNT, CDR2 YYREEE (reference sequence). CDR3 amino acids: CASSPGASGTYNEQFF. CDR3 bases: TGTGCCAGCAGCCCTGGCGCTAGCGGGACCTACAATGAGCAGTTCTTC.

The V and J genes are TRBV7-2 and TRBJ2-7; maybe TRBD2 (6 bases). V was trimmed by 5 bases and J by 0 bases, leaving 11 bases between them. CDR3 length: 14 residues. From germline, CDR1 is SGHTA and CDR2 FQGNSA. CDR3 bases: TGTGCCAGCAGCCGTTTGGACTACTCCTACGAGCAGTACTTC. Translation gives CASSRLDYSYEQYF.